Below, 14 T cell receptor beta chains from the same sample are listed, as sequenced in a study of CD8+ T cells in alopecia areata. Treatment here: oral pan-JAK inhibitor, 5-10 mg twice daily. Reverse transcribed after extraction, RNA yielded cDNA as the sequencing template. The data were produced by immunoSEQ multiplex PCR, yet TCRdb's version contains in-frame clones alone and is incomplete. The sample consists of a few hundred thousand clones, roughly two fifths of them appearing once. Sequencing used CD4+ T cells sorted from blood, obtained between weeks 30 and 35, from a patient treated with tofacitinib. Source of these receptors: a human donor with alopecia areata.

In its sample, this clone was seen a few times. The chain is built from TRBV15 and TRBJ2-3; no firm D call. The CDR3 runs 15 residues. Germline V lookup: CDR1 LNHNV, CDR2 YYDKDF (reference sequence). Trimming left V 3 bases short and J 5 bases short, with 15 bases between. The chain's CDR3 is CATSSRPVAGDTQYF. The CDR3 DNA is TGTGCCACCAGCAGTAGGCCGGTCGCTGGAGATACGCAGTATTTT.

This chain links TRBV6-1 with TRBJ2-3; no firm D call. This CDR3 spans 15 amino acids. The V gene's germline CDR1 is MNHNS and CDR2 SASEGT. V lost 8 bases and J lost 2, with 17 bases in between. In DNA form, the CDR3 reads TGTGCCAGCGTAAAGGGCAGGTCCTTCACAGATACGCAGTATTTT. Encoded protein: CASVKGRSFTDTQYF.

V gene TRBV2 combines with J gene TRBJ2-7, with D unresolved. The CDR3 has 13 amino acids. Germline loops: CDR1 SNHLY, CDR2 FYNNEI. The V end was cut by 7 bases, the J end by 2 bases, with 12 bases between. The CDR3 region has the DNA TGTGCCAGCAATGCAGGTCCTACCTACGAGCAGTACTTC. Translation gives CASNAGPTYEQYF.

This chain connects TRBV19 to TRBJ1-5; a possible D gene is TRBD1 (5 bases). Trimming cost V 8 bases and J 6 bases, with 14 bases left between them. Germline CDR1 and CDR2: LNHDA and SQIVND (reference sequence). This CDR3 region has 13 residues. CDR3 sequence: CASVGGGGQPQHF. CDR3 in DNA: TGTGCCAGTGTTGGTGGGGGGGGTCAGCCCCAGCATTTT.

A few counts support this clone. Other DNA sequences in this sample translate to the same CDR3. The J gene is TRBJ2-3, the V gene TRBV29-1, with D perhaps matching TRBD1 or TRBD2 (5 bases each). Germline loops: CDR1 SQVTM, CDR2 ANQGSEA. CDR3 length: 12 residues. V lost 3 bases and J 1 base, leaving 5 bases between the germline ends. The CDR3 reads CSVEGGTDTQYF. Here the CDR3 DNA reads TGCAGCGTTGAGGGGGGCACAGATACGCAGTATTTT.

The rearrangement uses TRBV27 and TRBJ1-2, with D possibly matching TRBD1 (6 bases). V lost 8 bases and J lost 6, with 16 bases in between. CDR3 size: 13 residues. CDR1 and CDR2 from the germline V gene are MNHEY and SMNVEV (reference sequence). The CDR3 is CASRATGMDGYTF. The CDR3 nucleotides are TGTGCCAGCCGGGCAACAGGGATGGATGGCTACACCTTC.

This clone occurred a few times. The CDR3 nucleotides read TGTGCCAGCAGTGAAGGTGGCACTGCCTACAATGAGCAGTTCTTC. Its protein product is CASSEGGTAYNEQFF. The chain is built from TRBV6-4 and TRBJ2-1; D unresolved. The CDR3 has 15 residues. The V gene lost 3 bases and the J gene lost 2 bases, with 11 bases spanning the gap. Per germline, CDR1 MRHNA and CDR2 SNTAGT.

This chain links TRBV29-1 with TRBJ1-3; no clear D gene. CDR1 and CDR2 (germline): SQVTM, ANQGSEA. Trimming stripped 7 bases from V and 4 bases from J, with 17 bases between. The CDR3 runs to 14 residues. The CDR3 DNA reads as TGCAGCGCCCAGAAACGGGGTTCCGGAAACACCATATATTTT. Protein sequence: CSAQKRGSGNTIYF.

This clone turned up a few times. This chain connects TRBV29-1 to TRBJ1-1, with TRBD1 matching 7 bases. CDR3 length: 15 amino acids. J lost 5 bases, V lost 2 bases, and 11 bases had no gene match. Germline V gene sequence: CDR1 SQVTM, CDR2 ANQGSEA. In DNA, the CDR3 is TGCAGCGTTGAATTGAGTGGTAGGGGGCTGACTGAAGCTTTCTTT. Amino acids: CSVELSGRGLTEAFF. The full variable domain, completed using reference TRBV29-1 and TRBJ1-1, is SAVISQKPSRDICQRGTSLTIQCQVDSQVTMMFWYRQQPGQSLTLIATANQGSEATYESGFVIDKFPISRPNLTFSTLTVSNMSPEDSSIYLCSVELSGRGLTEAFFGQGTRLTVV.

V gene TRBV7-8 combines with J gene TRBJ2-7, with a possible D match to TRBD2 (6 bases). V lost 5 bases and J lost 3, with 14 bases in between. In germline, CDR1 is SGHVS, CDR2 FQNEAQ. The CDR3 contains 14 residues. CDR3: CASSPRLVHYEQYF. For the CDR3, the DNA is TGTGCCAGCAGCCCCCGACTAGTGCACTACGAGCAGTACTTC.

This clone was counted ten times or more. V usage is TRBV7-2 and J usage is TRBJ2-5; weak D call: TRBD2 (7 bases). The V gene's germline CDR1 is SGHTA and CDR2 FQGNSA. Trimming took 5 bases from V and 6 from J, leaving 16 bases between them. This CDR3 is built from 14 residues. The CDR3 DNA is TGTGCCAGCAGCCCCCAGGGAGGGGGGAAGACCCAGTACTTC. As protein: CASSPQGGGKTQYF.

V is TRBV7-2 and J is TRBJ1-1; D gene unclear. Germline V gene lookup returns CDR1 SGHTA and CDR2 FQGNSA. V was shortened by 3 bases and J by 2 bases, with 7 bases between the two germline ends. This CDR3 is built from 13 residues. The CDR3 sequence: CASSFGGNTEAFF. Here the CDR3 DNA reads TGTGCCAGCAGCTTCGGCGGTAACACTGAAGCTTTCTTT.

The CDR3 spells CASSLAPKDRLSGANVLTF. As DNA, the CDR3 is TGTGCCAGCAGCTTAGCGCCTAAGGACAGACTCTCTGGGGCCAACGTCCTGACTTTC. The chain combines TRBV7-9 with TRBJ2-6; TRBD1 is a possible D gene (6 bases). V lost 0 bases to trimming and J lost 0 bases, with 15 bases between them. CDR3 length equals 19 residues. Per germline, CDR1 SEHNR and CDR2 FQNEAQ (reference sequence).

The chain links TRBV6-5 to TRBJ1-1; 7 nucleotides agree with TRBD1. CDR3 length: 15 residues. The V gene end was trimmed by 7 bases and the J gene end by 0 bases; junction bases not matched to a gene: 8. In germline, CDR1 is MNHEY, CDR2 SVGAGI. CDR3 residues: CASILSGQMNTEAFF. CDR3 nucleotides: TGTGCCAGCATTCTTTCGGGACAGATGAACACTGAAGCTTTCTTT.